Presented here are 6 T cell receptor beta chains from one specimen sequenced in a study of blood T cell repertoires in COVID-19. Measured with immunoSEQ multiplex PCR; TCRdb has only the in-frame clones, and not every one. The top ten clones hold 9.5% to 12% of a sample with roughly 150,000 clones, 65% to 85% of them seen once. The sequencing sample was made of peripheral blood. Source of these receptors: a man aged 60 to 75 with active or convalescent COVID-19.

As DNA, the CDR3 is TGTGCCAGCAGCTTTGGACCGGGACTACAAGAGACCCAGTACTTC. Its translation: CASSFGPGLQETQYF. This chain uses TRBV9 with TRBJ2-5; 7 bases match TRBD2. Germline V gene data show CDR1 as SGDLS and CDR2 as YYNGEE. This CDR3 spans 15 amino acids. Trimming at V came to 4 bases and at J to 2 bases, leaving 8 bases not matched to a gene.

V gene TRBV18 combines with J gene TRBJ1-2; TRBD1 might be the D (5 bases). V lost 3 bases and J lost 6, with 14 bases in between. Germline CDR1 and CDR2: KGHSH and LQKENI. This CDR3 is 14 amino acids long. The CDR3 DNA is TGTGCCAGCTCACCTGGGGGGATTCAAGATGGCTACACCTTC. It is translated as CASSPGGIQDGYTF.

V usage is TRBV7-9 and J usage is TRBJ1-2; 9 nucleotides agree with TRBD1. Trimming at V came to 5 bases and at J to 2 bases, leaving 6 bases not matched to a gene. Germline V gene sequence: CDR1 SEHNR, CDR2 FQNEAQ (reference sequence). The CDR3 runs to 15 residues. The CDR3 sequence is CASSRPGTGNYGYTF. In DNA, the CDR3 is TGTGCCAGCAGCCGTCCCGGGACAGGGAACTATGGCTACACCTTC.

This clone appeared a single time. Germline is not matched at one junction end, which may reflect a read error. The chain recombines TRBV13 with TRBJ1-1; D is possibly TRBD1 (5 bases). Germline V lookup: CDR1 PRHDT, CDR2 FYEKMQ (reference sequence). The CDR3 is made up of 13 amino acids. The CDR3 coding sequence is TGTGCCAGCAGCCTAGGGGCGGATCATGAAGCTTTCTTT. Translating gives CASSLGADHEAFF.

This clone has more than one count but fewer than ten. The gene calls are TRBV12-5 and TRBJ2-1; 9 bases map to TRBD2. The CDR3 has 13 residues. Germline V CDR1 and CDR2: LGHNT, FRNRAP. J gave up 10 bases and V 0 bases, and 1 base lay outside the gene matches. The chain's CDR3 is CASGLVAGGEQFF. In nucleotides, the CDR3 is TGTGCTAGTGGTTTGGTGGCGGGGGGGGAGCAGTTCTTC.

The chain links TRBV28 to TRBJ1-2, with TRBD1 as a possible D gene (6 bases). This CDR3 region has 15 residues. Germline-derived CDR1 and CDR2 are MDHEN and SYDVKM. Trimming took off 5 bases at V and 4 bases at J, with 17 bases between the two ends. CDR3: CASSTQSGGLYGYTF. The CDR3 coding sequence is TGTGCCAGCAGTACCCAAAGCGGGGGCCTCTATGGCTACACCTTC.